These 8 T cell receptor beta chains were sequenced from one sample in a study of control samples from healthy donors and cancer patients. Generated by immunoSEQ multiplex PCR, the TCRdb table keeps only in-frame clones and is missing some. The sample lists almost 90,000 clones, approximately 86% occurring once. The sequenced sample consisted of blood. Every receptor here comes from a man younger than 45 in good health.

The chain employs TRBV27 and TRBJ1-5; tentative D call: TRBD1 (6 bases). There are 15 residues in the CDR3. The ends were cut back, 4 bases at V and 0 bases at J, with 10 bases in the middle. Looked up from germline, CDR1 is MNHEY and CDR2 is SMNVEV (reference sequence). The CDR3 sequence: CASSWTANSNQPQHF. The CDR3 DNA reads TGTGCCAGCAGTTGGACAGCGAATAGCAATCAGCCCCAGCATTTT.

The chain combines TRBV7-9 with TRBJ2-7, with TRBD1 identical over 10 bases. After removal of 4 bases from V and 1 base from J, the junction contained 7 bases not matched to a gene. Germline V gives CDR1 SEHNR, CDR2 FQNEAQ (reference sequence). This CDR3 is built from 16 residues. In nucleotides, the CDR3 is TGTGCCAGCAGCTCCCTTGGGACAGGGGCATCCTACGAGCAGTACTTC. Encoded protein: CASSSLGTGASYEQYF.

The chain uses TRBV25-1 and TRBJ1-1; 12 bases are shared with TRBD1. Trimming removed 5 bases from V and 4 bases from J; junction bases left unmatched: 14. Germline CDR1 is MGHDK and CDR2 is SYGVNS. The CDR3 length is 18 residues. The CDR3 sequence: CASSTPLGQGARGTEAFF. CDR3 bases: TGTGCCAGCAGTACACCGCTGGGACAGGGGGCGCGGGGCACTGAAGCTTTCTTT.

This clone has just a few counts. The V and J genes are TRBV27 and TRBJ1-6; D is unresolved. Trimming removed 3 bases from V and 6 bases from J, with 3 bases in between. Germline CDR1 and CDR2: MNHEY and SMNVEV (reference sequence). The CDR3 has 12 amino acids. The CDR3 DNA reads TGTGCCAGCAGTTTGGGTAATTCACCCCTCCACTTT. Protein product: CASSLGNSPLHF.

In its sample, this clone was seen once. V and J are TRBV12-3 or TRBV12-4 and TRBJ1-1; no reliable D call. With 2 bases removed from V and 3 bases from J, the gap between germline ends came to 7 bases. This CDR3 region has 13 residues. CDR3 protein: CASSLRADTEAFF. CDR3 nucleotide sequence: TGTGCCAGCAGTTTAAGGGCGGACACTGAAGCTTTCTTT.

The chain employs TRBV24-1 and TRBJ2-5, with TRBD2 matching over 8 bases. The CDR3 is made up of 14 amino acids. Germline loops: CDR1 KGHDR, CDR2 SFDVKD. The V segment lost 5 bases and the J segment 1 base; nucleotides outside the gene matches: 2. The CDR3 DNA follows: TGTGCCACCAGTGGGGGGACTAGCCAAGAGACCCAGTACTTC. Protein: CATSGGTSQETQYF.

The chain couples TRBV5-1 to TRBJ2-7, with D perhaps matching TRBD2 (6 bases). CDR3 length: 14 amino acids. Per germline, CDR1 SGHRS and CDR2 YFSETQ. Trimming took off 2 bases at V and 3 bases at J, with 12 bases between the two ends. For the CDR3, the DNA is TGCGCCAGCAGCTTCTCGGCGGGGATCTACGAGCAGTACTTC. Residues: CASSFSAGIYEQYF.

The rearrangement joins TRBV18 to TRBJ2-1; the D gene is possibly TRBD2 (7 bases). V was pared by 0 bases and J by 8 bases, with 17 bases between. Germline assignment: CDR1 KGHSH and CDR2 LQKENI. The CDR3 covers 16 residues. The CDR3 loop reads CASSPPKGGGADEQFF. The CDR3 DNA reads TGTGCCAGCTCACCACCTAAGGGAGGGGGGGCCGATGAGCAGTTCTTC.